This T cell receptor beta chain appears in the sequencing data of a study of beta chain features in type 1 diabetes. Concerning this clone: Its antigen is unidentified.

Reverse transcribing all isolated RNA meant expressed TCRB transcripts were sequenced. Assay used: immunoSEQ multiplex PCR; TCRdb lists only in-frame clones, some missing. The profile covers more than 550,000 clones, with about an eighth appearing a single time and 0.035% to 0.045% taken by the ten largest. Study results and caveats: There was a moderate but significant shortening of TCRB CDR3s in all four CD4+ subsets of Type 1 diabetes patients.

Trimming took 3 bases from V and 4 from J, leaving 7 bases between them. The CDR3 covers 12 residues. Germline CDR1 and CDR2: GTSNPN and SVGIG (reference sequence). This chain connects TRBV30 to TRBJ1-5, with D tentatively TRBD1 (5 bases). Sequenced sample: naive CD4+ T cells from blood. The source of this sequence is a man aged 18 to 30 with type 1 diabetes. The CDR3 region is CAWSQGNQPQHF. The CDR3 DNA reads TGTGCCTGGAGCCAGGGAAATCAGCCCCAGCATTTT.